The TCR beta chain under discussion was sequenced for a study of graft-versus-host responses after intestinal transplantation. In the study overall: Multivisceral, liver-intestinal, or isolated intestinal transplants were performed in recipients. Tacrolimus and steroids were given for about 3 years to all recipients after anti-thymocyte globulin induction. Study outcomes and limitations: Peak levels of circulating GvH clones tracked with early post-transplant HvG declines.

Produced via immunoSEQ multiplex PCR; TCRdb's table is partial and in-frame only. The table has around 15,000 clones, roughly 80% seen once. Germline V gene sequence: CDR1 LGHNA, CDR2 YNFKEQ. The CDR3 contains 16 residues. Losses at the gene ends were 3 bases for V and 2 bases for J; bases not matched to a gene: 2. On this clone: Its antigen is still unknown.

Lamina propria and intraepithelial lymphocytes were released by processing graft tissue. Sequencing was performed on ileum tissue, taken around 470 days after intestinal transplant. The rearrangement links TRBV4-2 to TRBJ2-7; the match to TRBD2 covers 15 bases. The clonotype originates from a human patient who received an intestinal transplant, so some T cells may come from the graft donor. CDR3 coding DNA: TGTGCCAGCAGCCACGGACTAGCGGGGGGGACCTACGAGCAGTACTTC. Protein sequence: CASSHGLAGGTYEQYF.